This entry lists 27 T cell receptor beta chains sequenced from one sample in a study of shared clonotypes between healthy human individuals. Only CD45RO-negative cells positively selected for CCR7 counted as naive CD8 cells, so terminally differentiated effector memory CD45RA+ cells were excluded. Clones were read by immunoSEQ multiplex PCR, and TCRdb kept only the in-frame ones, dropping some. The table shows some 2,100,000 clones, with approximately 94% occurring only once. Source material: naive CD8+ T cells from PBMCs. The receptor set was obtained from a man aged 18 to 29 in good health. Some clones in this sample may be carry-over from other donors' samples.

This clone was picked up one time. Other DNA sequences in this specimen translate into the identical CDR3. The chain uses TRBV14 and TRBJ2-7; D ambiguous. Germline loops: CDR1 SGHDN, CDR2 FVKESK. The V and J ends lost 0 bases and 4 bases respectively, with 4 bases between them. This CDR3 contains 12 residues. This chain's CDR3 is CASSQEGYEQYF. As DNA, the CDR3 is TGTGCCAGCAGCCAAGAGGGATACGAGCAGTACTTC. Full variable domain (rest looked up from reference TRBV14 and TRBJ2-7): EAGVTQFPSHSVIEKGQTVTLRCDPISGHDNLYWYRRVMGKEIKFLLHFVKESKQDESGMPNNRFLAERTGGTYSTLKVQPAELEDSGVYFCASSQEGYEQYFGPGTRLTVT.

CDR3 sequence: CASSEIAGADYEQYF. DNA of the CDR3: TGCGCCAGCAGTGAGATAGCGGGAGCAGACTACGAGCAGTACTTC. V usage is TRBV10-1 and J usage is TRBJ2-7, with TRBD2 matching over 9 bases. Germline lookup yields CDR1 WNHNN and CDR2 SYGVQD (reference sequence). J lost 3 bases, V lost 2 bases, and 5 bases had no gene match. The CDR3 contains 15 residues.

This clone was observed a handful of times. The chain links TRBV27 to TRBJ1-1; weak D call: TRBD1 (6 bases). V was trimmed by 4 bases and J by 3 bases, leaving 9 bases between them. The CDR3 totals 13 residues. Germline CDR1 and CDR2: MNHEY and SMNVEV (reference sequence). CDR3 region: CASSYPGDTEAFF. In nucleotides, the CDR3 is TGTGCCAGCAGTTACCCAGGGGACACTGAAGCTTTCTTT.

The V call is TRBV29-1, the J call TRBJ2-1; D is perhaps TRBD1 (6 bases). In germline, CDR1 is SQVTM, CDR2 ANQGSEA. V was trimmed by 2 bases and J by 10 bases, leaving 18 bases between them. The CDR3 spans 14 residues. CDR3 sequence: CSVEIPRGGYEQFF. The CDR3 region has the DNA TGCAGCGTTGAAATTCCCAGGGGTGGGTACGAGCAGTTCTTC.

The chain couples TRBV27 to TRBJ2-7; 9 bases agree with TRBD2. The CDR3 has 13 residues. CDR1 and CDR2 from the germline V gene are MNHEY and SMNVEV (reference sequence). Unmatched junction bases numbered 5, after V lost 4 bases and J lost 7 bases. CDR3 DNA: TGTGCCAGCAGTTCCGGACTAGCGAAAGAGCAGTACTTC. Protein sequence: CASSSGLAKEQYF.

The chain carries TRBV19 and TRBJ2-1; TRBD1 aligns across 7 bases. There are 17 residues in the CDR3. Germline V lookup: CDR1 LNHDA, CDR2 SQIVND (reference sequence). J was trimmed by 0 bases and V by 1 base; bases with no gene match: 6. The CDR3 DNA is TGTGCCAGTAGTATAGTAGGGGGCCCGAGCTCCTACAATGAGCAGTTCTTC. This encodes CASSIVGGPSSYNEQFF.

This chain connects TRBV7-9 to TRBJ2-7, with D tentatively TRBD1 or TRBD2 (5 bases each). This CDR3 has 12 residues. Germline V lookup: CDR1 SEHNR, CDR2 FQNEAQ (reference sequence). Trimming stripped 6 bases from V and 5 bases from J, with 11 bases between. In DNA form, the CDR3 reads TGTGCCAGCAGAGTCGAGGGGAACGAGCAGTACTTC. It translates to CASRVEGNEQYF.

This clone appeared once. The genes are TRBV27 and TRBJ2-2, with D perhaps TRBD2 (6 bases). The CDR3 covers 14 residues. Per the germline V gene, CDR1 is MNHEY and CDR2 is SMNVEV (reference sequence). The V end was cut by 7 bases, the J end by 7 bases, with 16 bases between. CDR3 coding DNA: TGTGCCAGCAAGAGGCTAGCGCTCGGCGGGGAGCTGTTTTTT. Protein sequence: CASKRLALGGELFF.

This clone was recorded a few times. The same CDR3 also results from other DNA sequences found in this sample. The CDR3 nucleotides are TGTGCCAGCAGTGAGACAGGTTTGAACACTGAAGCTTTCTTT. Amino acids: CASSETGLNTEAFF. The chain recombines TRBV6-1 with TRBJ1-1, with D possibly TRBD1 on 6 matching bases. Germline V gives CDR1 MNHNS, CDR2 SASEGT. V gave up 3 bases and J gave up 0 bases, with 8 bases separating them. This CDR3 spans 14 amino acids.

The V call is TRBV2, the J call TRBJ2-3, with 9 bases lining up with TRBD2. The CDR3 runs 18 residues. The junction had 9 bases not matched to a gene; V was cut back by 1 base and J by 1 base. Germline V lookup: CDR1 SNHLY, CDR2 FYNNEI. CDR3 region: CASSEGLAGNEGTDTQYF. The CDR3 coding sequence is TGTGCCAGCAGTGAAGGGCTAGCGGGAAATGAGGGCACAGATACGCAGTATTTT.

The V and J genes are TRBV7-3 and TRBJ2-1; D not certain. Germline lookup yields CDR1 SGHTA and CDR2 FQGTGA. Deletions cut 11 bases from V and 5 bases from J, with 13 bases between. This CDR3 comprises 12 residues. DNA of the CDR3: TGTGCCTCACACGACAAACACAATGAGCAGTTCTTC. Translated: CASHDKHNEQFF.

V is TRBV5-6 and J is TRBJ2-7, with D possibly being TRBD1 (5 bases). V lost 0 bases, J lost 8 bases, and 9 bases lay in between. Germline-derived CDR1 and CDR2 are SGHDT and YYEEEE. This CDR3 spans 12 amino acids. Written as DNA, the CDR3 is TGTGCCAGCAGCTTGGACCAGGGTAAGCAGTACTTC. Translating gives CASSLDQGKQYF.

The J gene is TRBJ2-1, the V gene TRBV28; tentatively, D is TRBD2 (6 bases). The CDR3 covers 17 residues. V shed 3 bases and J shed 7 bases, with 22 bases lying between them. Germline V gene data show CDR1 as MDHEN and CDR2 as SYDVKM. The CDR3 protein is CASSFDSRTHAGNEQFF. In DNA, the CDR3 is TGTGCCAGCAGTTTCGATTCGAGGACTCACGCGGGAAATGAGCAGTTCTTC.

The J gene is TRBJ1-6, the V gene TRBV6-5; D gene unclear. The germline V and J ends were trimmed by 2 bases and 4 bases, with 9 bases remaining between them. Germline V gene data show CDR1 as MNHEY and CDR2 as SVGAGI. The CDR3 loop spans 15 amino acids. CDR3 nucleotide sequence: TGTGCCAGCAGTTACCGATACAGTTATAATTCACCCCTCCACTTT. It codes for CASSYRYSYNSPLHF.

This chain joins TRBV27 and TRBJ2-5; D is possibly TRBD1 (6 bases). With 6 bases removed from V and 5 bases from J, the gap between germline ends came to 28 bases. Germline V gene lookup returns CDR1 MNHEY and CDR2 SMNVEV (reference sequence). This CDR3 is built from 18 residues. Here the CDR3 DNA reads TGTGCCAGCAGCACCTCCCGGACAGAATTCTTCCTGGGGGAGACCCAGTACTTC. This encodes CASSTSRTEFFLGETQYF.

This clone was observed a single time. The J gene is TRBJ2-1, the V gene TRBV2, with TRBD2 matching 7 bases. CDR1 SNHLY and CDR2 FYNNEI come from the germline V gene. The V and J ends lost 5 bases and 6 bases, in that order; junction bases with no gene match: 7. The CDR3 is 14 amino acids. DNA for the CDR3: TGTGCCAGCAGTACTAGCGTTACGGGCAATGAGCAGTTCTTC. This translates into CASSTSVTGNEQFF.

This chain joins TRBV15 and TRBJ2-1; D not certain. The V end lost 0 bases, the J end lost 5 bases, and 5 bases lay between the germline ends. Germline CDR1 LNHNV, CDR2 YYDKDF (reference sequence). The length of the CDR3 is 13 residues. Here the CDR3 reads CATSREPNNEQFF. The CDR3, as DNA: TGTGCCACCAGCAGAGAGCCCAACAATGAGCAGTTCTTC.

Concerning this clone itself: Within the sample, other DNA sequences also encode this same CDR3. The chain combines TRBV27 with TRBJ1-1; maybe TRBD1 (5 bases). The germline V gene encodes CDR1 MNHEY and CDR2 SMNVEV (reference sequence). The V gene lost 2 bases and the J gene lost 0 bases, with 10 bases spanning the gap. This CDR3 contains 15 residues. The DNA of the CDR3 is TGTGCCAGCAGTTTACGGGGCGCACTGAACACTGAAGCTTTCTTT. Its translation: CASSLRGALNTEAFF.

Here the CDR3 DNA reads TGTGCCAGCACCTGGTTGTCGACCAATCAGCCCCAGCATTTT. It is translated as CASTWLSTNQPQHF. The genes are TRBV28 and TRBJ1-5; D is undetermined. V was shortened by 7 bases and J by 3 bases, with 13 bases between the two germline ends. Germline V gene lookup returns CDR1 MDHEN and CDR2 SYDVKM. The CDR3 totals 14 residues.

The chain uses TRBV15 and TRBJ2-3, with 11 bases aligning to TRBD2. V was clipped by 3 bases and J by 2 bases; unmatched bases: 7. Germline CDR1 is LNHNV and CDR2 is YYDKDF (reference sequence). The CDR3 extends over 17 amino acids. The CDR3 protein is CATSSPSGLADTDTQYF. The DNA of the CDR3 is TGTGCCACCAGCAGTCCTTCGGGACTAGCGGACACAGATACGCAGTATTTT.

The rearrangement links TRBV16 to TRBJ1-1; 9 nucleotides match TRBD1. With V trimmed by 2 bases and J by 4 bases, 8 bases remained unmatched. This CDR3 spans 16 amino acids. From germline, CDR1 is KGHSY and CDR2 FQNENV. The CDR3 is CASSQPWDREATEAFF. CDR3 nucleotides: TGTGCCAGCAGCCAACCCTGGGACAGGGAGGCCACTGAAGCTTTCTTT.

The CDR3 DNA reads as TGTGCCAGCAGCCAGCGGGGGGCGCGGAAAGAGACCCAGTACTTC. As protein: CASSQRGARKETQYF. This chain joins TRBV6-1 and TRBJ2-5; TRBD2 matches 9 bases. This CDR3 has 15 amino acids. The V and J ends lost 6 bases and 3 bases, in that order; junction bases with no gene match: 8. Germline V gene data show CDR1 as MNHNS and CDR2 as SASEGT.

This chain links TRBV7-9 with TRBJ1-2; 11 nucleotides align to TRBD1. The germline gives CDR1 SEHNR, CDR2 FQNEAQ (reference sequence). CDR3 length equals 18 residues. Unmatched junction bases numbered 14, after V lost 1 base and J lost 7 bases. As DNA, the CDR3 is TGTGCCAGCAGCTTAGGTTTAGGGACAGGGGGACGTCTAGCTGGCTACACCTTC. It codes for CASSLGLGTGGRLAGYTF.

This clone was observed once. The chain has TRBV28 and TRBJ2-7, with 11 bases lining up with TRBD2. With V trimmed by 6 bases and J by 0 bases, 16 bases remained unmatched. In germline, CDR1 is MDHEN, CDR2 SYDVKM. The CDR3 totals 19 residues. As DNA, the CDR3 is TGTGCCAGCAGCCAGCCCCTGGCTAGCGGGAGGAACCACTCCTACGAGCAGTACTTC. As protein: CASSQPLASGRNHSYEQYF.

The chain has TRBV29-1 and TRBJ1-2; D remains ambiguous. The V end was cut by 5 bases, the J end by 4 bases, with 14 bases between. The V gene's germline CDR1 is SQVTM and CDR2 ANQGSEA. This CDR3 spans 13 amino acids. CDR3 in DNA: TGCAGCGTTCCGAACGGCAGGCCCTATGGCTACACCTTC. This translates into CSVPNGRPYGYTF.

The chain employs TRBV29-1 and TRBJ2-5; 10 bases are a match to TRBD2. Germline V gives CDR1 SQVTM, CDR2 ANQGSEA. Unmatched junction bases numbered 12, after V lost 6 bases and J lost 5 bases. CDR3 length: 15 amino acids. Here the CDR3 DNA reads TGCAGCGTCCATGGACTCACTAGCGGGGATGAGACCCAGTACTTC. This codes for CSVHGLTSGDETQYF.

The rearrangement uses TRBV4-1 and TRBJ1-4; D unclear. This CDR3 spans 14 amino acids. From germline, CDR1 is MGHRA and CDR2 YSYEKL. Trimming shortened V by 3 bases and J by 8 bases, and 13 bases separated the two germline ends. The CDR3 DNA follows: TGCGCCAGCAGCCATCGGGGTGGAAAGGAAAAACTGTTTTTT. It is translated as CASSHRGGKEKLFF.